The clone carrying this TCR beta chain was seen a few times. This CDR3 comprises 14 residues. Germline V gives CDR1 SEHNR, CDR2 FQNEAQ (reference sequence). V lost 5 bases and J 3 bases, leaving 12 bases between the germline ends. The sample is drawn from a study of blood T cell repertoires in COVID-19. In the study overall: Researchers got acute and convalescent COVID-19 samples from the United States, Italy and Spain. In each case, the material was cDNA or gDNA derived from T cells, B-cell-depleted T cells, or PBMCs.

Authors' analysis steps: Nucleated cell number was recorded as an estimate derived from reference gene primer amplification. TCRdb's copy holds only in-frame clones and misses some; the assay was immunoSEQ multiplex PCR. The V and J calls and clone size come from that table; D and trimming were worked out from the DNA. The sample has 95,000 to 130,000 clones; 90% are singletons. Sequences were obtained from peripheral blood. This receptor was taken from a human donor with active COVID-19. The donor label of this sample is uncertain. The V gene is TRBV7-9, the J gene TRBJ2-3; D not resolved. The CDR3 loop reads CASSPSQNTDTQYF. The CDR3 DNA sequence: TGTGCCAGCAGCCCAAGTCAGAATACAGATACGCAGTATTTT.